A selection of T cell receptor beta chains follows, all from one sample in a study of ipilimumab plus nivolumab after autologous stem cell transplantation. The method was immunoSEQ multiplex PCR; TCRdb's version includes in-frame clones alone and lacks a portion of them. The sample yields about 43,000 clones, roughly 88% seen once. Sequencing used PBMCs, obtained in a trial of ipilimumab plus nivolumab as post-transplant consolidation. The receptors come from a male donor with multiple myeloma. CDR3s leave out the opening cysteine and the closing phenylalanine or tryptophan. A D gene is named only where the DNA matches it firmly. Expanded clones get a size class; other rows say once, few or many, or leave the size out.

-	-	TRBV19	ASSKVWTGSYEQY
-	-	TRBV20-1	SAGQQETQY
-	TRBD1	TRBV28	ASSFSHDRARGYT
-	-	TRBV5-1	ASSLIGPTSTDTQY
-	-	TRBV2	ASINRVYGSPLH
-	-	TRBV6-1	ASNRDTWDTQY
-	-	TRBV11-2	ASMAGWGNYEQY
-	TRBD1	TRBV7-9	ASSSTGGANTGELF
once	-	TRBV5-1	ASSLGGGAKNIQY
once	-	TRBV6-6	ASSYGSAYNEQF
-	-	TRBV9	ASSVQGGGPSYNEQF
-	-	TRBV7-9	ASSLLIGRTNTGELF
-	TRBD2	TRBV28	ASSLWAGAVDTQY
-	-	TRBV11-2	ASSLEGSPPGANVLT
-	TRBD1	TRBV30	AWGDRGLYEQY
few	TRBD1	TRBV6-5	ASSYQDRGGSPLH
-	TRBD2	TRBV7-2	ASSFTGGSYEQY
-	-	TRBV2	ASSEFGNEQF
-	-	TRBV18	ASSQGAGANVLT
-	-	TRBV4-2	ASSQVGAPGETEAF
few	-	TRBV7-9	ASSLGVGAETEAF
-	-	TRBV12-5	AVGGFRSYNEQF
-	TRBD1	TRBV29-1	SVVGQGAYNEQF
-	TRBD1	TRBV5-1	ASSVGQGFTEAF